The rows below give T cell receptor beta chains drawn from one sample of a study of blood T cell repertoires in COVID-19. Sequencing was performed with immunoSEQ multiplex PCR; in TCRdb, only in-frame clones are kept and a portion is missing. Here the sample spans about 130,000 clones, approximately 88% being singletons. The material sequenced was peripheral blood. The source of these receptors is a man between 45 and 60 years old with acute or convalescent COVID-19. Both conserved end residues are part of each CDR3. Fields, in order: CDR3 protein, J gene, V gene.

CASSIPGFLDNTEAFF,TRBJ1-1,TRBV19
CAWSVNSRNTIYF,TRBJ1-3,TRBV30
CASIPKPRAFF,TRBJ1-1,TRBV28
CASSLDTPNTGELFF,TRBJ2-2,TRBV5-1
CASSSAGETQYF,TRBJ2-5,TRBV7-2
CASSLAGPDNEQFF,TRBJ2-1,TRBV5-1
CASSLGGQGISGNTIYF,TRBJ1-3,TRBV7-2
CASSQLGRTSTDTQYF,TRBJ2-3,TRBV3-1/TRBV3-2
CASSLGSMSNQPQHF,TRBJ1-5,TRBV6-6
CASSLETDAGGYTF,TRBJ1-2,TRBV5-1
CASSLAFTGADFMNTEAFF,TRBJ1-1,TRBV11-2
CASTPGQNNEQFF,TRBJ2-1,TRBV5-1
CASSEEGDSGTGKRNTEAFF,TRBJ1-1,TRBV10-1
CASSLKGLLNEQFF,TRBJ2-1,TRBV28
CASSSLAGGDNEQFF,TRBJ2-1,TRBV5-1
CASSLAGSYEQYF,TRBJ2-7,TRBV11-3
CASSPGSGRARGEQFF,TRBJ2-1,TRBV5-4
CASSLLTPPTGELFF,TRBJ2-2,TRBV11-2
CASRGASNVNEQFF,TRBJ2-1,TRBV2
CASSRTSYEQYF,TRBJ2-7,TRBV2
CASSAAGTSIDTQYF,TRBJ2-3,TRBV25-1
CASSPGTSGNWDTQYF,TRBJ2-3,TRBV5-1
CASSSGWGRVYEQYF,TRBJ2-7,TRBV5-6
CASSLLGRGRDGYTF,TRBJ1-2,TRBV28
CATSDPPGGTSGTGEQFF,TRBJ2-1,TRBV24-1
CAISESRVSHEQYF,TRBJ2-7,TRBV10-3
CASSEAGGPDIQYF,TRBJ2-4,TRBV6-4
CASSPRMTGLQETQYF,TRBJ2-5,TRBV18
CASSYGTTSTDTQYF,TRBJ2-3,TRBV7-7
CASSLDSGVYEQYF,TRBJ2-7,TRBV7-9
CASSPIGLAGEETQYF,TRBJ2-5,TRBV28
CASSRQGSGYTF,TRBJ1-2,TRBV19
CASSLDRGETQYF,TRBJ2-5,TRBV11-2
CATLGAGGPRRGEQYF,TRBJ2-7,TRBV28
CAISGTSGGTQYF,TRBJ2-3,TRBV10-3
CASNLGARGNSPLHF,TRBJ1-6,TRBV28
CASSRGQGRGTEAFF,TRBJ1-1,TRBV14
CASSPRRGTTEAFF,TRBJ1-1,TRBV27
CASRNGQGWNEQYF,TRBJ2-7,TRBV27
CASSLAGGRANYGYTF,TRBJ1-2,TRBV5-5
CAWKRGAANYGYTF,TRBJ1-2,TRBV30
CASSGGLVFDTEAFF,TRBJ1-1,TRBV5-4
CASSSGLAGLTDTQYF,TRBJ2-3,TRBV5-1
CASSYREQAFF,TRBJ1-1,TRBV6-5
CASTLSYRAFTEAFF,TRBJ1-1,TRBV28
CASGVTGGGNQPQHF,TRBJ1-5,TRBV2
CASSLATTGDDGYTF,TRBJ1-2,TRBV7-9
CASSLGGQETQYF,TRBJ2-5,TRBV28
CASSERFSQAEAFF,TRBJ1-1,TRBV6-1
CASSRQGDGYTF,TRBJ1-2,TRBV5-4
CASSFSSETLFF,TRBJ1-4,TRBV28
CAISPDRSQREKLFF,TRBJ1-4,TRBV10-3
CASSLGVTGWGYGNQPQHF,TRBJ1-5,TRBV28
CASSQAPGANYGYTF,TRBJ1-2,TRBV4-1